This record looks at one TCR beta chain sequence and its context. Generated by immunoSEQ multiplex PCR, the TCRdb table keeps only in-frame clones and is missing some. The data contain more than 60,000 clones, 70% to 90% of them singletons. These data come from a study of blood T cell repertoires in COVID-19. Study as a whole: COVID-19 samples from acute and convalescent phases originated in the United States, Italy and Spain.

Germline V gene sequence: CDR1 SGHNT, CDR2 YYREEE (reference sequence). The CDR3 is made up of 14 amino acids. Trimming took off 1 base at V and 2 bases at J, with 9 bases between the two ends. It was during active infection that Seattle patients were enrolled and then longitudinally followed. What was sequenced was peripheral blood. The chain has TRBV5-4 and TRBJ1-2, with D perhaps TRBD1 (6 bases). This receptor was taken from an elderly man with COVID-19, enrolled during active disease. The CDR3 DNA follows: TGTGCCAGCAGCTTGCGAACAGGGAACTATGGCTACACCTTC. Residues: CASSLRTGNYGYTF.